This T cell receptor (beta chain) was identified in a study of T cell responses to AZD1222 COVID-19 vaccine. General observations from the study: Repertoires were obtained only post-peak T cell response. Close to half of all spike-specific TCRs reportedly target regions of the variants that are unmutated. Donor demographics were predominantly white British with a female majority; clonal diversity may be underestimated.

Trimming left V 3 bases short and J 0 bases short, with 15 bases between. The CDR3 is made up of 17 amino acids. The germline gives CDR1 LNHDA, CDR2 SQIVND (reference sequence). This table comes from immunoSEQ multiplex PCR, and its TCRdb copy is limited to in-frame clones, with some not included. The repertoire holds approximately 150,000 clones, with under 95% as singletons. A remark on this clone: The antigen is not known.

The sample in question was peripheral blood, obtained 28 days after the second AZD1222 dose. The sequence derives from an adult who received the AZD1222 COVID-19 vaccine. This chain uses TRBV19 with TRBJ1-5, with D possibly being TRBD1 (6 bases). The CDR3 spells CASSIPSGGRSNQPQHF. The CDR3 nucleotides read TGTGCCAGTAGTATTCCATCCGGGGGCCGTAGCAATCAGCCCCAGCATTTT.